This T cell receptor (beta chain) stems from a study of blood T cell repertoires in COVID-19. Background on the study: Sources were T cells, B-cell-depleted T cells, or PBMCs; the material itself was cDNA or gDNA.

TCRdb's copy holds only in-frame clones and misses some; the assay was immunoSEQ multiplex PCR. Of 190,000 or so clones detected, approximately 80% appear once; the ten largest clones hold approximately 8.7%. Deletions cut 2 bases from V and 0 bases from J, with 8 bases between. This CDR3 contains 15 residues. Germline V gene data show CDR1 as SGHTA and CDR2 as FQGTGA. Participant-reported clinical history was the basis for cohort assignment. The study counted Cohort 3 donors as recovered given two negative PCRs, clearance, or symptom resolution. Sequenced: PBMCs or T cells enriched from blood (not recorded which). The origin of this receptor is a man aged 35 to 55 who had recovered from COVID-19. V is TRBV7-3 and J is TRBJ2-1; D perhaps matches TRBD1 (5 bases). The CDR3 here is CASSLQGSSYNEQFF. The CDR3 region has the DNA TGTGCCAGCAGCTTACAGGGTAGCTCCTACAATGAGCAGTTCTTC.